This entry features one T cell receptor (beta chain) sequence. This sample was taken from a study of blood T cell repertoires in COVID-19. Libraries were prepared by immunoSEQ multiplex PCR; TCRdb keeps only in-frame clonotypes and omits some of them. The repertoire holds about 300,000 clones, with about 87% as singletons. Germline V gene sequence: CDR1 MNHNS, CDR2 SASEGT. The CDR3 loop spans 16 amino acids. Trimming cost V 4 bases and J 1 base; bases outside gene matches: 7. Source material: peripheral blood. The source of this sequence is a woman between 35 and 50 years old who had recovered from COVID-19. The chain joins TRBV6-1 to TRBJ1-3; 7 bases are shared with TRBD1. This chain's CDR3 is CASSAFPTGSGNTIYF. The CDR3 nucleotides read TGTGCCAGCAGTGCCTTCCCGACAGGGTCTGGAAACACCATATATTTT.